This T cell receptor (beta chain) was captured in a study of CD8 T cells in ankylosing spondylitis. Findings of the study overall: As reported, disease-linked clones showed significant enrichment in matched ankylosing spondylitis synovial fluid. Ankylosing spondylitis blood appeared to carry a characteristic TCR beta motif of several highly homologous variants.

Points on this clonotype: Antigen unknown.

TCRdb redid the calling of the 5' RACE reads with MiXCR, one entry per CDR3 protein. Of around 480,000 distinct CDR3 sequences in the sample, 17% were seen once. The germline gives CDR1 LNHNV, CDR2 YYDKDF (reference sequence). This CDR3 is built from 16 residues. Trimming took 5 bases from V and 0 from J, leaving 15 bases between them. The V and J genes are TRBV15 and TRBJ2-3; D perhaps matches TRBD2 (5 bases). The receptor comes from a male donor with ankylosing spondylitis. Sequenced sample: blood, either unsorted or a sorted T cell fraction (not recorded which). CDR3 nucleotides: TGTGCCACCAGCGCTGGTACTAGACCTAGCACAGATACGCAGTATTTT. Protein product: CATSAGTRPSTDTQYF. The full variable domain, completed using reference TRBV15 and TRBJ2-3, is DAMVIQNPRYQVTQFGKPVTLSCSQTLNHNVMYWYQQKSSQAPKLLFHYYDKDFNNEADTPDNFQSRRPNTSFCFLDIRSPGLGDTAMYLCATSAGTRPSTDTQYFGPGTRLTVL.